Only a few counts were recorded for the clone carrying this TCR beta chain. The data derive from a study of T-cell memory formation after mild COVID-19. TCRdb reprocessed the 5' RACE reads with MiXCR, giving one entry per CDR3 protein. The table includes about 260,000 distinct CDR3 sequences, 16% detected once. Trimming took 8 bases from V and 5 from J, leaving 11 bases between them. Per the germline V gene, CDR1 is LNHDA and CDR2 is SQIVND (reference sequence). The CDR3 contains 12 residues. The receptor was derived from a man between 18 and 35 years old who had mild COVID-19 (a few samples of this study predate the infection). Cell type and time point are not known. Material for sequencing was PBMCs or a T cell subset sorted from them (not recorded which). This chain connects TRBV19 to TRBJ2-3, with D unresolved. The CDR3 sequence: CASGVRGDTQYF. The CDR3 coding sequence is TGTGCCAGTGGGGTCCGCGGAGATACGCAGTATTTT.